This T cell receptor beta chain is from a study of regulatory dendritic cells for organ transplantation. General study points: Naive T cells showed high diversity, memory cells less, memory CD8+ least. Memory CD8+ clonal expansion seemed more limited with regulatory than mature dendritic cells. Considerable individual heterogeneity was seen in alloreactive memory CD8+ T cells. The most alloreactive TCR clonotypes were found in resting memory CD8+ cells.

Here immunoSEQ multiplex PCR was the method, and the copy in TCRdb shows in-frame clones only, minus some. There are almost 35,000 clones in the sample; roughly nine tenths occur only once, and 0.05% to 0.065% lies in the top ten. Concerning this clone: Its antigen is unidentified.

Trimming left V 11 bases short and J 2 bases short, with 3 bases between. CDR3 length equals 9 residues. Per the germline V gene, CDR1 is MRHNA and CDR2 is SNTAGT. This receptor was identified in a human donor in good health. Sequences were obtained from naive CD4+ T cells from blood. As to subset: CD45RA+ naive T cells. The chain is built from TRBV6-4 and TRBJ1-2; unclear D gene. The CDR3 bases are TGTGCCGGGAACTATGGCTACACCTTC. Its protein is CAGNYGYTF.